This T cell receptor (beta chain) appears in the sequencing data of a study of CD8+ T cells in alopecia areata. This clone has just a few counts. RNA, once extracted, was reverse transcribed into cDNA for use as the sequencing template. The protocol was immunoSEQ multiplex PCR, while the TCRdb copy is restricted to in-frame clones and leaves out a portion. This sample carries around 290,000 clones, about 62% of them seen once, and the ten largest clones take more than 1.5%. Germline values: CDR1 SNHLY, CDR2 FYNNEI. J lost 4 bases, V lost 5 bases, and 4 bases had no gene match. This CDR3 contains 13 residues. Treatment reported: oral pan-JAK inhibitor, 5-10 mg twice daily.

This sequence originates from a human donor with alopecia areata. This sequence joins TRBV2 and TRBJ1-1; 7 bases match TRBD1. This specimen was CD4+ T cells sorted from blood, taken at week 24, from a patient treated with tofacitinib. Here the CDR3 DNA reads TGTGCCAGCAGTCGACAGGGTCCCACTGAAGCTTTCTTT. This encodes CASSRQGPTEAFF.